This T cell receptor beta chain derives from a study of blood T cell repertoires in COVID-19. At the level of the study: Researchers got acute and convalescent COVID-19 samples from the United States, Italy and Spain.

Germline V gene data show CDR1 as MGHDK and CDR2 as SYGVNS. This CDR3 is built from 14 residues. V lost 4 bases and J lost 4; bases outside the gene matches: 7. As processed by the authors: It was from reference gene primer amplification that nucleated cell counts were estimated. Only in-frame clones appear in the TCRdb table, and some are missing; sequencing was by immunoSEQ multiplex PCR. D and trimming were read from the DNA, whereas the V and J calls and clone size are those reported in that table. The data hold about 210,000 clones, with roughly 78% observed a single time. This clonotype was obtained from a woman aged 40 to 49 with acute or convalescent COVID-19. The sample was peripheral blood. V usage is TRBV25-1 and J usage is TRBJ2-7, with 7 bases that match TRBD1. This CDR3 is CASSGRDSSYEQYF. The CDR3 DNA reads as TGTGCCAGCAGTGGCCGGGACAGTTCTTACGAGCAGTACTTC.